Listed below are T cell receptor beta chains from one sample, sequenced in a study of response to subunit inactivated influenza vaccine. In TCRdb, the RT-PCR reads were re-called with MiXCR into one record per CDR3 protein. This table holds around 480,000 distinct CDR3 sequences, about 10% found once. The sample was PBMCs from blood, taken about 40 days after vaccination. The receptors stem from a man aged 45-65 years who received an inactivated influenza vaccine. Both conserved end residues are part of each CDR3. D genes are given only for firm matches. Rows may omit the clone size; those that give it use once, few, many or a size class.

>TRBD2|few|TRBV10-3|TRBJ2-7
TGTGCCATCAGTGAAGCTAGCGGGACGCCCTACGAGCAGTACTTC
CAISEASGTPYEQYF
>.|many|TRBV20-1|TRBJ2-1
TGCAGTGCTAGAGGATACTCCAAGATCCCTTACAATGAGCAGTTCTTC
CSARGYSKIPYNEQFF
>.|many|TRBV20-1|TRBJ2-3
TGCAGTGCTAGCGTGGACTACCTCGAAGATACGCAGTATTTT
CSASVDYLEDTQYF
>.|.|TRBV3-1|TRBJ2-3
TGTGCCAGCAGCCAACCCCCAAGAGGGGATACGCAGTATTTT
CASSQPPRGDTQYF
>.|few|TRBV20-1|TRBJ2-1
TGCAGTGCTAGCGGGAACACCTACAATGAGCAGTTCTTC
CSASGNTYNEQFF
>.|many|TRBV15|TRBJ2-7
TGTGCCACCAGCAGAGACAGGGGATACTCCTACGAGCAGTACTTC
CATSRDRGYSYEQYF
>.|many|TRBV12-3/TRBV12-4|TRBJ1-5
TGTGCCAGCAGACGGGACGGCAATCAGCCCCAGCATTTT
CASRRDGNQPQHF
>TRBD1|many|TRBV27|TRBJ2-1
TGTGCCAGCAGTATCTGGACAGGGGGCGATGAGCAGTTCTTC
CASSIWTGGDEQFF
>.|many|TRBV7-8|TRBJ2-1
TGTGCCAGCAGCTTCTCCGACTCAAACAATGAGCAGTTCTTC
CASSFSDSNNEQFF
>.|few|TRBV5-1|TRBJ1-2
TGCGCCAGCAGCTTCGATTGGAACTATGGCTACACCTTC
CASSFDWNYGYTF
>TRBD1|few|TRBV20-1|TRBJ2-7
TGCAGTGCCAACTCCGGGACAGGGGGCTACGAGCAGTACTTC
CSANSGTGGYEQYF
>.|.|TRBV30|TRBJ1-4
TGTGCCTGCGACAGGTTTGAAAAACTGTTTTTT
CACDRFEKLFF
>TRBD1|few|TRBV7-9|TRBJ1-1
TGTGCCAGCAGCTTAGGGGACAGGGGGCGCCCAGCTTTCTTT
CASSLGDRGRPAFF
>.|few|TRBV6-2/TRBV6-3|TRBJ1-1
TGTGCCAGCAGTTACTCTGGCCGACCTGAAGCTTTCTTT
CASSYSGRPEAFF
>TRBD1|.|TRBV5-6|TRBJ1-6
TGTGCCAGCAGTTCCGGGACAGGACGAAATTCACCCCTCCACTTT
CASSSGTGRNSPLHF
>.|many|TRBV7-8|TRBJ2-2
TGTGCCAGCAGATCCTTTGGCGCGAACACCGGGGAGCTGTTTTTT
CASRSFGANTGELFF
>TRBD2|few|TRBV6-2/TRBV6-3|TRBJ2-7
TGTGCCAGCAGTTACTCCGGGACTAGGGTAAGCGAGCAGTACTTC
CASSYSGTRVSEQYF
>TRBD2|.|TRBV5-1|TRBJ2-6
TGCGCCAGCAGCTCGAACGGGGGAGGGCTCTTCCGCTCTGGGGCCAACGTCCTGACTTTC
CASSSNGGGLFRSGANVLTF
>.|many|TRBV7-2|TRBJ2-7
TGTGCCAGCAGCTTTCTGGGGGAATTACTAAGCCACGAGCAGTACTTC
CASSFLGELLSHEQYF
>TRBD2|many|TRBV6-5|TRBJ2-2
TGTGCCAGCAGTTACTCGGCTAGCGGGAGGGCCGTAACCGGGGAGCTGTTTTTT
CASSYSASGRAVTGELFF
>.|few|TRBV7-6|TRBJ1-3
TGTGCCAGCAGCTTAGAGACGACAGCTAGCCCTGGAAACACCATATATTTT
CASSLETTASPGNTIYF
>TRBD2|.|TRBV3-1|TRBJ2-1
TGTGCCAGCAGCCCCGGGGGTGGACTAGCGGGATACAATGAGCAGTTCTTC
CASSPGGGLAGYNEQFF
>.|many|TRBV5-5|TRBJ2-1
TGTGCCAGCAGCCCGACGGGCCGGGAGCAGTTCTTC
CASSPTGREQFF
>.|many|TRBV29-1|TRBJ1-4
TGCAGCGTTTGGGGGGGAACAACTAATGAAAAACTGTTTTTT
CSVWGGTTNEKLFF
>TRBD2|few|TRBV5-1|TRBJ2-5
TGCGCCAGCAGCCCGGGGACTCCATTGGGAGGGATGCTCCAGTACTTC
CASSPGTPLGGMLQYF
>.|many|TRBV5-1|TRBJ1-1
TGCGCCAGCAGCCCCCCCGGACACCCGAATGGTGAAGCTTTCTTT
CASSPPGHPNGEAFF
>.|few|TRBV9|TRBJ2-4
TGTGCCAGCAGCGTCCTTCTCGGGGACATTCAGTACTTC
CASSVLLGDIQYF
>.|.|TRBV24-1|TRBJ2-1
TGTGCCACCAGTGACCCAAGTGGGGAAAATTACAATGAGCAGTTCTTC
CATSDPSGENYNEQFF
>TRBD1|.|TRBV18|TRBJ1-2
TGTGCCAGCTCACTTCCGGGGACAGGGCCCTATGGCTACACCTTC
CASSLPGTGPYGYTF
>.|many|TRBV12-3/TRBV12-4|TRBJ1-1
TGTGCCAGCAGTTCCCTTTGGGGGAACACTGAAGCTTTCTTT
CASSSLWGNTEAFF
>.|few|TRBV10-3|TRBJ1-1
TGTGCCATCAGTGGGATGGGGGGAAGGACTGAAGCTTTCTTT
CAISGMGGRTEAFF
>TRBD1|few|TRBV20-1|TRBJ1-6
TGCAGTGCTAGATATGGGACAGGCAAAGTCTCACCCCTCCACTTT
CSARYGTGKVSPLHF
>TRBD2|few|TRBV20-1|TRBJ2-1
TGCAGTGCTAATCCGCGGGGGGGTCCCAACAATGAGCAGTTCTTC
CSANPRGGPNNEQFF
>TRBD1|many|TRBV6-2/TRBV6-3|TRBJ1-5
TGTGCCAGCAGGCCCGAAGGGACAGCTAATCAGCCCCAGCATTTT
CASRPEGTANQPQHF
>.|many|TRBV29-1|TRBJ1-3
TGCAGCGTTCGGACAGATGGAAACACCATATATTTT
CSVRTDGNTIYF
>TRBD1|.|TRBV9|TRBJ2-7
TGTGCCAGCAGCGCCGGACGGGACAGTACTTGGTACGAGCAGTACTTC
CASSAGRDSTWYEQYF
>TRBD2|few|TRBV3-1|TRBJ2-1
TGTGCCAGCAGCCCCGGGACTAGCGTCAGCTACAATGAGCAGTTCTTC
CASSPGTSVSYNEQFF
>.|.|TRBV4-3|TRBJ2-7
TGCGCCAGCAGCCAACTCACAGGGTTAGTCTACGAGCAGTACTTC
CASSQLTGLVYEQYF
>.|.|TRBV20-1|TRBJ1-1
TGCAGTGCTAGTTGGGGGCCTAAGATGAACACTGAAGCTTTCTTT
CSASWGPKMNTEAFF
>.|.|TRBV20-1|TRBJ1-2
TGCATTCAGCCAACTAACTATGGCTACACCTTC
CIQPTNYGYTF
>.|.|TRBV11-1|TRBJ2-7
TGTGCCAGCAGCTTAGCCGGTGTCGGAGGGCTCAAGTCCTACGAGCAGTACTTC
CASSLAGVGGLKSYEQYF
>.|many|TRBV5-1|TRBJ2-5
TGCGCCAGCAGGAAGGGACGGCTACAGGAGACCCAGTACTTC
CASRKGRLQETQYF
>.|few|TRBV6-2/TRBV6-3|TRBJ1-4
TGTGCCAGCAGCCTGCCTAATGAAAAACTGTTTTTT
CASSLPNEKLFF
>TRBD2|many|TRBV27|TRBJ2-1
TGCGCCAGCAGCTTGGGTACTAGCGGGGTCAATGAGCAGTTCTTC
CASSLGTSGVNEQFF
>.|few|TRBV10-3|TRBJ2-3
TGTGCCGCCTCTTTCGACGTGGATACGCAGTATTTT
CAASFDVDTQYF
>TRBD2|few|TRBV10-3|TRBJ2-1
TGTGCCATCAGAAAATTGGGACTAGCGGATCCAAGGAAGACCAATGAGCAGTTCTTC
CAIRKLGLADPRKTNEQFF
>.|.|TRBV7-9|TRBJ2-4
TGTGCCAGCAGCTTAGCAAACATAGCCAAAAACATTCAGTACTTC
CASSLANIAKNIQYF
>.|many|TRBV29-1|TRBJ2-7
TGCAGCGTTGAAGGGGACGGAGCCTACGAGCAGTACTTC
CSVEGDGAYEQYF
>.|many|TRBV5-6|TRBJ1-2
TGTGCCAGCAGCTTGAGACAGGCCACCACCGGTGGCTACACCTTC
CASSLRQATTGGYTF
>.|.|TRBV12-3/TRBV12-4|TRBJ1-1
TGTGCCAGCAGTTTAGTGGGGACCCTCCCCATGAACACTGAAGCTTTCTTT
CASSLVGTLPMNTEAFF